The 24 T cell receptor beta chains below all came from one sample that was sequenced in a study of PD-1 blockade in classical Hodgkin lymphoma. The data were produced by immunoSEQ multiplex PCR, yet TCRdb's version contains in-frame clones alone and is incomplete. The sample comprises around 25,000 clones, over 60% of which are singletons, and over 15% rests with the top ten. Described time point: cycle 4 day 1 (C4D1), after less than 7 weeks of nivolumab. Relapse after autologous stem cell transplantation occurred in every patient, and brentuximab vedotin exposure varied. The sequenced sample was peripheral blood mononuclear cells (PBMCs), obtained before the fourth cycle of nivolumab. The receptors here all came from a human donor with classical Hodgkin lymphoma.

This chain connects TRBV7-9 to TRBJ2-1; D is perhaps TRBD2 (6 bases). Trimming pared 5 bases from V and 7 bases from J, leaving 15 bases between. Germline values: CDR1 SEHNR, CDR2 FQNEAQ (reference sequence). The CDR3 runs 14 residues. CDR3 DNA sequence: TGTGCCAGCAGCCCCCAGCTCGGAGGGAATGAGCAGTTCTTC. Amino acid sequence: CASSPQLGGNEQFF.

The chain recombines TRBV10-3 with TRBJ2-5; D is perhaps TRBD1 or TRBD2 (5 bases each). Germline V gene data show CDR1 as ENHRY and CDR2 as SYGVKD. The germline V and J ends were trimmed by 6 bases and 2 bases, with 16 bases remaining between them. The CDR3 spans 15 residues. This CDR3 is CAIRTGTVRQETQYF. The CDR3 DNA sequence: TGTGCCATCAGGACCGGGACGGTGAGGCAAGAGACCCAGTACTTC.

This clone was seen a handful of times. The rearrangement joins TRBV9 to TRBJ1-6, with TRBD1 matching 10 bases. Unmatched junction bases numbered 4, after V lost 2 bases and J lost 8 bases. The CDR3 has 15 residues. Germline loops: CDR1 SGDLS, CDR2 YYNGEE. Here the CDR3 reads CASSVSGTGDSPLHF. CDR3 in DNA: TGTGCCAGCAGCGTTTCCGGGACAGGGGATTCACCCCTCCACTTT.

The rearrangement uses TRBV5-1 and TRBJ2-5; D call uncertain. Germline CDR1 SGHRS, CDR2 YFSETQ. This CDR3 is built from 14 residues. V dropped 0 bases and J dropped 5 bases, with 11 bases sitting between them. CDR3 protein: CASSLEGRLETQYF. In nucleotides, the CDR3 is TGCGCCAGCAGCTTGGAGGGCCGCCTGGAGACCCAGTACTTC.

The chain links TRBV7-2 to TRBJ2-7; tentatively, D is TRBD2 (6 bases). V was trimmed by 4 bases and J by 2 bases, leaving 9 bases between them. This CDR3 has 13 amino acids. Germline V gene sequence: CDR1 SGHTA, CDR2 FQGNSA. This CDR3 is CASSSGVPYEQYF. The CDR3 DNA reads as TGTGCCAGCAGCTCGGGGGTACCCTACGAGCAGTACTTC.

This chain links TRBV2 with TRBJ2-7; 8 bases line up with TRBD1. Looked up from germline, CDR1 is SNHLY and CDR2 is FYNNEI. The CDR3 spans 14 residues. Trimming removed 6 bases from V and 6 bases from J; junction bases left unmatched: 10. CDR3 in amino acids: CASSWDRSYSEQYF. In DNA form, the CDR3 reads TGTGCCAGCAGCTGGGACAGGTCATATTCCGAGCAGTACTTC.

The chain carries TRBV4-2 and TRBJ2-1, with D possibly TRBD2 on 5 matching bases. Germline V lookup: CDR1 LGHNA, CDR2 YNFKEQ. Between the trimmed V and J ends, which lost 5 bases and 0 bases, there was a span of 11 bases. The CDR3 loop spans 15 amino acids. CDR3 amino acids: CASSSDWSSYNEQFF. CDR3 DNA sequence: TGTGCCAGCAGCTCGGACTGGAGCTCCTACAATGAGCAGTTCTTC.

This chain's CDR3 is CASSLNQGTQETQYF. CDR3 DNA: TGTGCCAGCAGCTTAAATCAGGGGACCCAAGAGACCCAGTACTTC. The chain carries TRBV7-3 and TRBJ2-5, with D maybe TRBD1 (6 bases). This CDR3 region has 15 residues. CDR1 is SGHTA, CDR2 FQGTGA, per germline. V gave up 1 base and J gave up 1 base, with 10 bases separating them.

The chain combines TRBV6-6 with TRBJ2-3; possible D gene TRBD2, 6 bases. The CDR3 covers 14 residues. Deletions cut 7 bases from V and 5 bases from J, with 16 bases between. CDR1 is MNHNY and CDR2 is SVGAGI in the germline V gene (reference sequence). CDR3 coding DNA: TGTGCCAGCACAACGCGGGGATTAATAGATACGCAGTATTTT. As protein: CASTTRGLIDTQYF.

The V call is TRBV19, the J call TRBJ2-7; possible D gene TRBD1, 5 bases. V gave up 3 bases and J gave up 5 bases, with 11 bases separating them. In germline, CDR1 is LNHDA, CDR2 SQIVND (reference sequence). The CDR3 extends over 13 amino acids. CDR3 protein: CASSMGRANEQYF. CDR3 sequence (DNA): TGTGCCAGTAGTATGGGCAGGGCGAACGAGCAGTACTTC. Full variable domain (missing parts from reference TRBV19 and TRBJ2-7): DGGITQSPKYLFRKEGQNVTLSCEQNLNHDAMYWYRQDPGQGLRLIYYSQIVNDFQKGDIAEGYSVSREKKESFPLTVTSAQKNPTAFYLCASSMGRANEQYFGPGTRLTVT.

The chain is built from TRBV28 and TRBJ1-4; 7 bases fit TRBD1. J lost 0 bases, V lost 5 bases, and 9 bases had no gene match. Germline assignment: CDR1 MDHEN and CDR2 SYDVKM. The CDR3 is made up of 17 amino acids. DNA for the CDR3: TGTGCCAGCAGTAGAGGGGGCGCGGGGCCAACTAATGAAAAACTGTTTTTT. Its translation: CASSRGGAGPTNEKLFF.

The V gene is TRBV19, the J gene TRBJ2-1; D may correspond to TRBD1 or TRBD2 (5 bases each). The CDR3 is 16 residues long. Germline V gene lookup returns CDR1 LNHDA and CDR2 SQIVND (reference sequence). Trimming stripped 1 base from V and 2 bases from J, with 12 bases between. CDR3 amino acids: CASSIGGTRAYNEQFF. CDR3 nucleotides: TGTGCCAGTAGTATAGGGGGGACCAGGGCCTACAATGAGCAGTTCTTC.

The J gene is TRBJ1-1, the V gene TRBV6-6; 7 bases are a match to TRBD1. The CDR3 consists of 14 residues. Germline V gene lookup returns CDR1 MNHNY and CDR2 SVGAGI (reference sequence). Trimming at V came to 6 bases and at J to 5 bases, leaving 9 bases not matched to a gene. For the CDR3, the DNA is TGTGCCAGCAGGACCGACAGGGTGGGTACTGAAGCTTTCTTT. It encodes CASRTDRVGTEAFF.

This chain joins TRBV7-8 and TRBJ1-4, with TRBD1 as a possible D gene (5 bases). Germline-derived CDR1 and CDR2 are SGHVS and FQNEAQ. Trimming cost V 5 bases and J 5 bases, with 6 bases left between them. The CDR3 runs to 12 residues. CDR3 DNA sequence: TGTGCCAGCAGCCAGGGAAATGAAAAACTGTTTTTT. Translated, it gives CASSQGNEKLFF.

The chain links TRBV9 to TRBJ2-3, with 12 nucleotides matching TRBD2. CDR3 length: 18 amino acids. V lost 0 bases to trimming and J lost 5 bases; unmatched junction nucleotides: 10. Germline V gene sequence: CDR1 SGDLS, CDR2 YYNGEE. The CDR3 sequence: CASSVGPLAGGLKDTQYF. The DNA of the CDR3 is TGTGCCAGCAGCGTAGGGCCACTAGCGGGGGGTCTCAAAGATACGCAGTATTTT.

The chain is built from TRBV10-3 and TRBJ2-1; 8 bases map to TRBD1. This CDR3 contains 14 residues. Germline CDR1 is ENHRY and CDR2 is SYGVKD. V dropped 8 bases and J dropped 4; count of bases not matched to a gene: 7. For the CDR3, the DNA is TGTGCCATCGCCGGGACAGGTGGATACAATGAGCAGTTCTTC. Translating gives CAIAGTGGYNEQFF.

The chain couples TRBV7-2 to TRBJ2-3; D may be TRBD2 (6 bases). Germline assignment: CDR1 SGHTA and CDR2 FQGNSA. The V end lost 2 bases, the J end lost 1 base, and 10 bases lay between the germline ends. CDR3 size: 15 residues. This CDR3 reads CASSLTRRGTDTQYF. The CDR3 nucleotides read TGTGCCAGCAGCTTAACCCGGAGGGGCACAGATACGCAGTATTTT.

The chain combines TRBV5-1 with TRBJ2-5, with 10 bases that match TRBD2. This CDR3 comprises 14 residues. J was trimmed by 5 bases and V by 4 bases; bases with no gene match: 5. From germline, CDR1 is SGHRS and CDR2 YFSETQ. In DNA, the CDR3 is TGCGCCAGCAGCCCTAGCGGGGGCCGGGAGACCCAGTACTTC. This encodes CASSPSGGRETQYF.

Only one count was recorded for this clone. The chain has TRBV7-2 and TRBJ2-1; the match to TRBD2 covers 8 bases. Unmatched junction bases numbered 4, after V lost 4 bases and J lost 2 bases. The CDR3 consists of 15 residues. Germline V gene sequence: CDR1 SGHTA, CDR2 FQGNSA. DNA of the CDR3: TGTGCCAGCAGCTCGGATAGCGGGACCTACAATGAGCAGTTCTTC. Protein sequence: CASSSDSGTYNEQFF.

This chain joins TRBV5-1 and TRBJ1-4, with D perhaps TRBD1 (5 bases). V was shortened by 4 bases and J by 0 bases, with 10 bases between the two germline ends. The germline V gene has CDR1 SGHRS and CDR2 YFSETQ. The CDR3 has 15 amino acids. The CDR3 sequence: CASSRDRATNEKLFF. The CDR3 DNA reads as TGCGCCAGCAGCCGTGACAGAGCAACTAATGAAAAACTGTTTTTT.

CDR3 sequence (DNA): TGTGCCAGCAGCCAGGAACAGGCACCTGGAAACACCATATATTTT. This encodes CASSQEQAPGNTIYF. The chain carries TRBV4-2 and TRBJ1-3, with D possibly matching TRBD1 (5 bases). Germline lookup yields CDR1 LGHNA and CDR2 YNFKEQ. The CDR3 extends over 15 amino acids. V was trimmed by 3 bases and J by 2 bases, leaving 11 bases between them.

The chain uses TRBV2 and TRBJ2-1; 13 bases fit TRBD2. V was clipped by 6 bases and J by 9 bases; unmatched bases: 8. There are 15 residues in the CDR3. Germline V lookup: CDR1 SNHLY, CDR2 FYNNEI. This chain's CDR3 is CASSATSGRVSEQFF. The DNA for the CDR3 is TGTGCCAGCAGCGCCACTAGCGGGAGGGTCAGTGAGCAGTTCTTC.

The sample holds a few counts of this clone. This chain connects TRBV4-1 to TRBJ2-7; D possibly corresponds to TRBD1 (5 bases). The CDR3 contains 15 residues. The V and J ends lost 0 bases and 3 bases respectively, with 12 bases between them. Germline V gene sequence: CDR1 MGHRA, CDR2 YSYEKL. This chain's CDR3 is CASSQDTSRDYEQYF. The CDR3 coding sequence is TGCGCCAGCAGCCAAGATACGTCCAGGGACTACGAGCAGTACTTC.

The rearrangement joins TRBV5-1 to TRBJ1-2; D possibly corresponds to TRBD1 (6 bases). The germline gives CDR1 SGHRS, CDR2 YFSETQ. The ends were cut back, 4 bases at V and 6 bases at J, with 16 bases in the middle. The CDR3 is 14 amino acids. The CDR3 loop is CASSNWDTRHGYTF. The CDR3 bases are TGCGCCAGCAGCAACTGGGACACCCGACATGGCTACACCTTC. The whole variable domain, remainder taken from reference TRBV5-1 and TRBJ1-2, is KAGVTQTPRYLIKTRGQQVTLSCSPISGHRSVSWYQQTPGQGLQFLFEYFSETQRNKGNFPGRFSGRQFSNSRSEMNVSTLELGDSALYLCASSNWDTRHGYTFGSGTRLTVV.